This T cell receptor (beta chain) derives from a study of blood T cell repertoires in COVID-19. Overall study: Sources were T cells, B-cell-depleted T cells, or PBMCs; the material itself was cDNA or gDNA.

In the original workflow: Estimates of nucleated cell counts were drawn from the amplification of reference gene primers. Data came from immunoSEQ multiplex PCR; TCRdb stores just in-frame clones and leaves some out. The DNA gave D and trimming, while V, J and clone size come from that table. This table has under 150,000 clones, over 70% appearing once. The CDR3 loop spans 14 amino acids. Trimming pared 0 bases from V and 4 bases from J, leaving 7 bases between. CDR1 and CDR2 from the germline V gene are SGDLS and YYNGEE. V gene TRBV9 combines with J gene TRBJ2-2; perhaps TRBD2 as D (6 bases). The receptor was derived from a man aged 50 to 59 in a cohort exposed to, infected with or recovered from COVID-19 (not recorded which). The material sequenced was PBMCs or T cells enriched from blood (not recorded which). This CDR3 is CASSVGGITGELFF. CDR3 nucleotide sequence: TGTGCCAGCAGCGTAGGCGGGATCACCGGGGAGCTGTTTTTT.